The 26 T cell receptor beta chains in this list originate from one sample, sequenced in a study of PD-1 blockade in classical Hodgkin lymphoma. The data were produced by immunoSEQ multiplex PCR, yet TCRdb's version contains in-frame clones alone and is incomplete. The sample comprises approximately 17,000 clones, about 61% of which are singletons, and less than 9% rests with the top ten. This sample's time point: cycle 4 day 1 (C4D1), after more than five weeks of nivolumab. In every patient, relapse followed autologous stem cell transplantation, while exposure to brentuximab vedotin differed. This specimen consisted of peripheral blood mononuclear cells (PBMCs), obtained before the fourth cycle of nivolumab. These receptors were taken from a human donor with classical Hodgkin lymphoma.

The chain uses TRBV5-1 and TRBJ2-2; tentative D call: TRBD2 (6 bases). Looked up from germline, CDR1 is SGHRS and CDR2 is YFSETQ. The CDR3 has 13 amino acids. Trimming left V 5 bases short and J 5 bases short, with 10 bases between. As DNA, the CDR3 is TGCGCCAGCAGTCCGAGCGGGACCGGGGAGCTGTTTTTT. Translating it yields CASSPSGTGELFF.

This clone was recorded once. The rearrangement uses TRBV30 and TRBJ1-5; D is possibly TRBD1 (6 bases). Looked up from germline, CDR1 is GTSNPN and CDR2 is SVGIG (reference sequence). CDR3 length: 12 residues. The germline V and J ends were trimmed by 8 bases and 7 bases, with 15 bases remaining between them. The CDR3 DNA is TGTGCCAGCGGGGGGCGGCGGCAGCCCCAGCATTTT. Translated, it gives CASGGRRQPQHF.

The chain has TRBV7-9 and TRBJ2-7; D unclear. This CDR3 has 16 residues. The V and J ends lost 1 base and 5 bases respectively, with 18 bases between them. The germline V gene encodes CDR1 SEHNR and CDR2 FQNEAQ (reference sequence). CDR3 in amino acids: CASSLVDVPPIDEQYF. CDR3 DNA: TGTGCCAGCAGCTTAGTTGATGTACCGCCTATCGACGAGCAGTACTTC.

This clone occurred once. This chain links TRBV6-1 with TRBJ2-2; 12 bases align to TRBD1. Germline V gene data show CDR1 as MNHNS and CDR2 as SASEGT. With 4 bases clipped from V and 7 bases from J, the junction kept 7 bases outside the gene matches. This CDR3 is 16 amino acids long. The CDR3 nucleotides read TGTGCCAGCAGTGTAATGGGACAGGGGGCGGGCGGGGAGCTGTTTTTT. Translated, it gives CASSVMGQGAGGELFF.

By share, this clone ranks as medium-sized. This chain links TRBV6-5 with TRBJ1-1; 7 bases are a match to TRBD1. Germline CDR1 and CDR2: MNHEY and SVGAGI. V was pared by 6 bases and J by 10 bases, with 5 bases of the junction left unmatched. The CDR3 consists of 11 residues. CDR3 residues: CASSYRGIAFF. DNA of the CDR3: TGTGCCAGCAGCTACAGGGGCATAGCTTTCTTT.

The chain has TRBV23-1 and TRBJ2-4, with 9 bases lining up with TRBD1. TRBV23-1 qualifies as an ORF whose function is uncertain. The CDR3 is made up of 18 amino acids. Trimming took 6 bases from V and 1 from J; bases not matched to a gene: 13. The CDR3 protein is CASSPGQGGLAAKNIQYF. The CDR3 DNA reads TGCGCCAGCAGCCCGGGACAGGGAGGGTTGGCGGCCAAAAACATTCAGTACTTC.

This clone is labeled large. The rearrangement joins TRBV16 to TRBJ1-6, with unresolved D. The CDR3 loop spans 14 amino acids. V was pared by 2 bases and J by 10 bases, with 12 bases between. Germline loops: CDR1 KGHSY, CDR2 FQNENV. CDR3 bases: TGTGCCAGCAGCCAACTCACAGATTACTCACCCCTCCACTTT. It is translated as CASSQLTDYSPLHF.

The rearrangement links TRBV5-1 to TRBJ2-3; no clear D gene. Germline V CDR1 and CDR2: SGHRS, YFSETQ. With 0 bases removed from V and 2 bases from J, the gap between germline ends came to 7 bases. This CDR3 has 14 amino acids. CDR3 loop: CASSLVSHTDTQYF. CDR3 DNA sequence: TGCGCCAGCAGCTTGGTCTCCCACACAGATACGCAGTATTTT. Using reference TRBV5-1 and TRBJ2-3 for the parts outside the CDR3, the full variable domain is KAGVTQTPRYLIKTRGQQVTLSCSPISGHRSVSWYQQTPGQGLQFLFEYFSETQRNKGNFPGRFSGRQFSNSRSEMNVSTLELGDSALYLCASSLVSHTDTQYFGPGTRLTVL.

The rearrangement joins TRBV6-5 to TRBJ2-7; TRBD2 matches 12 bases. In germline, CDR1 is MNHEY, CDR2 SVGAGI. CDR3 length equals 15 residues. J lost 3 bases, V lost 6 bases, and 6 bases had no gene match. The CDR3 spells CASSSSGRAFYEQYF. Written as DNA, the CDR3 is TGTGCCAGCAGCTCTAGCGGGAGGGCCTTCTACGAGCAGTACTTC.

This CDR3 is CATFPAGGTEAFF. The CDR3, as DNA: TGTGCAACCTTTCCGGCGGGTGGCACTGAAGCTTTCTTT. The V and J genes are TRBV12-2 and TRBJ1-1. TRBV12-2 is designated a pseudogene. There are 13 residues in the CDR3.

This rearrangement joins TRBV6-1 to TRBJ2-7, with a possible D match to TRBD2 (5 bases). The germline CDR1 and CDR2 sequences are MNHNS and SASEGT. V gave up 0 bases and J gave up 5 bases, with 20 bases separating them. The CDR3 length is 17 residues. The CDR3 sequence: CASSEALSGGWGDEQYF. The CDR3 DNA reads as TGTGCCAGCAGTGAAGCGCTTTCCGGCGGTTGGGGAGACGAGCAGTACTTC.

Relative to its sample, this clone is medium-sized. This chain uses TRBV9 with TRBJ2-7; D is unresolved. There are 14 residues in the CDR3. Trimming cost V 0 bases and J 2 bases, with 9 bases left between them. Germline V lookup: CDR1 SGDLS, CDR2 YYNGEE. This chain's CDR3 is CASSVGSRTYEQYF. The CDR3 DNA sequence: TGTGCCAGCAGCGTAGGTTCGCGGACCTACGAGCAGTACTTC.

In its sample, this clone was seen once. The chain links TRBV5-3 to TRBJ1-2; TRBD1 matches at 7 bases. TRBV5-3 is an ORF; its function is uncertain. J was trimmed by 5 bases and V by 3 bases; bases with no gene match: 7. CDR3 length: 14 amino acids. The chain's CDR3 is CARSWGQSYYGYTF. In DNA, the CDR3 is TGTGCCAGAAGCTGGGGACAGTCCTATTATGGCTACACCTTC.

The chain is built from TRBV18 and TRBJ1-2; D is possibly TRBD1 (5 bases). The V end lost 8 bases, the J end lost 6 bases, and 13 bases lay between the germline ends. This CDR3 contains 12 residues. Germline values: CDR1 KGHSH, CDR2 LQKENI. The CDR3 coding sequence is TGTGCCAGCCAAGGGGAAGCGGATGGCTACACCTTC. Its protein product is CASQGEADGYTF.

The V gene is TRBV10-3, the J gene TRBJ2-3; 11 bases align to TRBD2. V lost 6 bases and J lost 3; bases outside the gene matches: 14. The CDR3 extends over 18 amino acids. Germline values: CDR1 ENHRY, CDR2 SYGVKD. The CDR3 is CAIRNTSGSNLETDTQYF. The CDR3 nucleotides read TGTGCCATCAGGAACACTAGCGGGAGCAACCTAGAAACAGATACGCAGTATTTT.

The chain recombines TRBV28 with TRBJ2-7; unclear D gene. V was cut by 5 bases and J by 2 bases, with 16 bases left in between. CDR1 and CDR2 from the germline V gene are MDHEN and SYDVKM. This CDR3 has 15 amino acids. The CDR3 protein is CASSPISQITYEQYF. In nucleotides, the CDR3 is TGTGCCAGCAGTCCCATCTCGCAGATAACCTACGAGCAGTACTTC. Filled out from reference TRBV28 and TRBJ2-7, the complete variable domain reads DVKVTQSSRYLVKRTGEKVFLECVQDMDHENMFWYRQDPGLGLRLIYFSYDVKMKEKGDIPEGYSVSREKKERFSLILESASTNQTSMYLCASSPISQITYEQYFGPGTRLTVT.

This sequence joins TRBV7-2 and TRBJ2-7, with 7 bases that match TRBD1. The CDR3 covers 15 residues. The V gene's germline CDR1 is SGHTA and CDR2 FQGNSA. Germline trimming cut 5 bases from V and 3 bases from J; bases unmatched to any gene: 10. The DNA of the CDR3 is TGTGCCAGCAGCGGTGGACAGGTCCCCATCTACGAGCAGTACTTC. This translates into CASSGGQVPIYEQYF.

The CDR3 region is CASSQNVGGTVSYEQYF. CDR3 DNA: TGCGCCAGCAGCCAAAACGTCGGTGGGACCGTCTCCTACGAGCAGTACTTC. This chain connects TRBV4-1 to TRBJ2-7; D may correspond to TRBD1 or TRBD2 (5 bases each). CDR3 length: 17 residues. With 2 bases removed from V and 0 bases from J, the gap between germline ends came to 17 bases. The V gene's germline CDR1 is MGHRA and CDR2 YSYEKL.

J is TRBJ2-7 and V is TRBV16; perhaps TRBD1 as D (6 bases). This CDR3 is built from 14 residues. In germline, CDR1 is KGHSY, CDR2 FQNENV. Trimming took 2 bases from V and 1 from J, leaving 9 bases between them. The CDR3 spells CASSQRQGSYEQYF. DNA for the CDR3: TGTGCCAGCAGCCAAAGGCAGGGGTCCTACGAGCAGTACTTC.

This clone qualifies as medium-sized (0.01 to 0.1%). The chain joins TRBV4-1 to TRBJ1-5; 7 bases line up with TRBD1. Trimming removed 3 bases from V and 15 bases from J; junction bases left unmatched: 11. This CDR3 has 13 residues. Germline V CDR1 and CDR2: MGHRA, YSYEKL. The CDR3 is CASSQTVGGPPHF. CDR3 nucleotides: TGCGCCAGCAGCCAGACCGTAGGGGGCCCTCCGCATTTT.

This clone was seen just once. This chain links TRBV2 with TRBJ2-2, with TRBD2 identical over 10 bases. CDR1 and CDR2 from the germline V gene are SNHLY and FYNNEI. Unmatched junction bases numbered 8, after V lost 6 bases and J lost 4 bases. The CDR3 is made up of 16 amino acids. This chain's CDR3 is CASRIRGTSVTGELFF. The CDR3 bases are TGTGCCAGCAGGATTAGGGGGACTAGCGTCACCGGGGAGCTGTTTTTT.

The chain links TRBV5-1 to TRBJ1-1; TRBD1 aligns across 8 bases. There are 14 residues in the CDR3. From germline, CDR1 is SGHRS and CDR2 YFSETQ. With V trimmed by 0 bases and J by 4 bases, 2 bases remained unmatched. The CDR3 DNA reads TGCGCCAGCAGCTTGGCCAGGGGGCCCACTGAAGCTTTCTTT. Residues: CASSLARGPTEAFF.

The genes are TRBV7-2 and TRBJ2-7; D unclear. The CDR3 contains 11 residues. The V end lost 6 bases, the J end lost 5 bases, and 8 bases lay between the germline ends. Germline assignment: CDR1 SGHTA and CDR2 FQGNSA. The CDR3 DNA is TGTGCCAGCAGTAATCATAACGAGCAGTACTTC. This encodes CASSNHNEQYF.

DNA of the CDR3: TGTGCCAGCAGCTTAAGTCAGGGGGTGAGCAATCAGCCCCAGCATTTT. It yields the protein CASSLSQGVSNQPQHF. The chain couples TRBV13 to TRBJ1-5, with 7 bases that match TRBD1. The CDR3 covers 16 residues. J was trimmed by 1 base and V by 2 bases; bases with no gene match: 5. Germline V gene sequence: CDR1 PRHDT, CDR2 FYEKMQ (reference sequence).

The chain recombines TRBV27 with TRBJ2-5; 7 bases line up with TRBD1. The V and J ends lost 6 bases and 3 bases, in that order; junction bases with no gene match: 7. The germline gives CDR1 MNHEY, CDR2 SMNVEV (reference sequence). The CDR3 runs 14 residues. This CDR3 is CASSPDRLKETQYF. DNA of the CDR3: TGTGCCAGCAGCCCGGACAGGCTCAAAGAGACCCAGTACTTC.

This sequence joins TRBV4-1 and TRBJ1-3; no firm D call. V shed 4 bases and J shed 0 bases, with 16 bases lying between them. The CDR3 runs 17 residues. Germline V lookup: CDR1 MGHRA, CDR2 YSYEKL. CDR3 in amino acids: CASSLSDGSGSGNTIYF. In DNA, the CDR3 is TGCGCCAGCAGCCTGAGTGACGGTTCCGGCTCTGGAAACACCATATATTTT.